Listed below are T cell receptor beta chains from one sample, sequenced in a study of blood T cell repertoires in COVID-19. Data came from immunoSEQ multiplex PCR; TCRdb stores just in-frame clones and leaves some out. The sample carries 100,000 to 120,000 clones, just under 90% recorded once. Sequencing was performed on peripheral blood. These receptors all come from a woman aged 45-65 years with acute or convalescent COVID-19. CDR3s include the opening cysteine and the closing phenylalanine or tryptophan. D genes are given only for firm matches. The listing skips clone size in some rows; elsewhere it reads once, few, many or a size class.

d_call cdr3_length j_call clone_size v_call cdr3_nt cdr3_aa
- 15 TRBJ1-1 once TRBV30 TGTGCCTGGAGTTTAAACCTACAGGGCATGACTGAAGCTTTCTTT CAWSLNLQGMTEAFF
- 12 TRBJ1-1 - TRBV2 TGTGCCAGCAGACCCGGACAGATATCAGCTTTCTTT CASRPGQISAFF
- 13 TRBJ1-2 - TRBV12-3/TRBV12-4 TGTGCCAGCAGCCGTGACAGTAACTATGGCTACACCTTC CASSRDSNYGYTF
TRBD1 14 TRBJ1-6 - TRBV25-1 TGTGCCAGCAGCACCGGGACAGAAAATTCACCCCTCCACTTT CASSTGTENSPLHF
- 15 TRBJ1-4 - TRBV28 TGTGCCAGCAGCTCTACACTAACGACCAATGAAAAACTGTTTTTT CASSSTLTTNEKLFF
TRBD2 15 TRBJ2-3 - TRBV12-5 TGTGCTAGTGGCCCTGGACTAGCGGGGCTGGATACGCAGTATTTT CASGPGLAGLDTQYF
- 13 TRBJ2-7 - TRBV28 TGTGCCAGCATAACAAGCGGCTCCTACGAGCAGTACTTC CASITSGSYEQYF
- 14 TRBJ1-4 - TRBV4-3 TGCGCCAGCAGCCCGACAGCAACTAATGAAAAACTGTTTTTT CASSPTATNEKLFF
- 13 TRBJ2-7 - TRBV12-3/TRBV12-4 TGTGCCAGCAGTGGAGCGGTGTCCTACGAGCAGTACTTC CASSGAVSYEQYF
- 15 TRBJ1-5 once TRBV28 TGTGCCAGCAGTTTATCGGGGGACAGCAATCAGCCCCAGCATTTT CASSLSGDSNQPQHF
- 13 TRBJ1-1 - TRBV11-2 TGTGCCAGCAGCTTAGGGGAGGGGGCTGAAGCTTTCTTT CASSLGEGAEAFF
- 16 TRBJ1-2 - TRBV18 TGTGCCAGCTCACCACCGCTAAAAACAGGCGCGGGGGGCTACACCTTC CASSPPLKTGAGGYTF
- 13 TRBJ1-1 - TRBV15 TGTGCCACCAAAGGGCCAGGGCGAACTGAAGCTTTCTTT CATKGPGRTEAFF
TRBD1 13 TRBJ1-1 - TRBV5-4 TGTGCCAGCAGGCGCGACAGGGCCACTGAAGCTTTCTTT CASRRDRATEAFF
- 14 TRBJ1-1 - TRBV7-9 TGTGCCAGCAGCTTAGGCGTAGCGAACACTGAAGCTTTCTTT CASSLGVANTEAFF
- 13 TRBJ1-2 - TRBV12-3/TRBV12-4 TGTGCCAGCAGTTTGGGACTGAGCTATGGCTACACCTTC CASSLGLSYGYTF
- 11 TRBJ2-5 - TRBV4-2 TGTGCCAGCAGCCAACGAGAGACCCAGTACTTC CASSQRETQYF
- 13 TRBJ2-7 - TRBV6-1 TGTGCCAGCAGTGAGAGTCACTCCTACGAGCAGTACTTC CASSESHSYEQYF
- 13 TRBJ2-1 - TRBV29-1 TGCAGCGTGAGCCCTAGCTCCTACAATGAGCAGTTCTTC CSVSPSSYNEQFF
TRBD2 14 TRBJ2-7 - TRBV10-2 TGCGCCAGCAGAGAACTAGCGGGGCCGTACGAGCAGTACTTC CASRELAGPYEQYF
- 14 TRBJ1-1 - TRBV6-2/TRBV6-3 TGTGCCAGCAGTTACTCGGCGGGGGGGACTGAAGCTTTCTTT CASSYSAGGTEAFF
- 13 TRBJ1-1 - TRBV24-1 TGTGCCACCAGTGACCCGGGTCGAACTGAAGCTTTCTTT CATSDPGRTEAFF
TRBD2 14 TRBJ2-3 - TRBV7-3 TGTGCCAGCAGCTTATCACTAGCGGTGGATACGCAGTATTTT CASSLSLAVDTQYF
TRBD2 19 TRBJ2-1 - TRBV7-6 TGTGCCAGCAGCCAACCACGACTAGCGGGGGGCCGAACGTACAATGAGCAGTTCTTC CASSQPRLAGGRTYNEQFF
TRBD2 15 TRBJ2-3 - TRBV4-3 TGCGCCAGCAGCCAAGTTGAGTGGGGGGGAGATACGCAGTATTTT CASSQVEWGGDTQYF
TRBD1 15 TRBJ2-1 - TRBV5-1 TGCGCCAGCAGTACCGGACAGGCCCCTTACAATGAGCAGTTCTTC CASSTGQAPYNEQFF
- 15 TRBJ1-1 - TRBV19 TGTGCCAGTAGTATAACGGGTTCGGGTGGCACTGAAGCTTTCTTT CASSITGSGGTEAFF
TRBD1 14 TRBJ1-2 few TRBV2 TGTGCCAGCAGTCGAACAGGGGCCGACTATGGCTACACCTTC CASSRTGADYGYTF
- 18 TRBJ2-2 - TRBV4-3 TGCGCCAGCAGCCAAGAGCTAGTGGCGGCCTTGAACACCGGGGAGCTGTTTTTT CASSQELVAALNTGELFF
TRBD2 16 TRBJ2-1 - TRBV11-3 TGTGCCAGCAGCTTAGCCTTGGGACTAGCGGACAATGAGCAGTTCTTC CASSLALGLADNEQFF
TRBD1 16 TRBJ2-2 - TRBV5-4 TGTGCCAGCAGCACCAGGGGGCAAGGGTTTAGCGGGGAGCTGTTTTTT CASSTRGQGFSGELFF
- 16 TRBJ1-5 - TRBV28 TGTGCCAGCACCCCGGGAGGTCCCTATAGCAATCAGCCCCAGCATTTT CASTPGGPYSNQPQHF
TRBD2 16 TRBJ2-3 - TRBV4-3 TGCGCCAGCAGCCAAATCCTAGCGGGAGGGACAGATACGCAGTATTTT CASSQILAGGTDTQYF
- 15 TRBJ2-2 - TRBV5-6 TGTGCCAGCAGCTTGAGCAGGGGATGGACCGGGGAGCTGTTTTTT CASSLSRGWTGELFF
- 13 TRBJ2-5 - TRBV30 TGTGCCTGGAGGATCAGTGGGGGGGAGACCCAGTACTTC CAWRISGGETQYF
- 14 TRBJ2-7 - TRBV13 TGTGCCAGCAGCCCTGCCGAGGATTCCTACGAGCAGTACTTC CASSPAEDSYEQYF
TRBD1 15 TRBJ2-7 - TRBV7-9 TGTGCCAGCACCGACCGGACAGGGGCTGTCTACGAGCAGTACTTC CASTDRTGAVYEQYF
- 15 TRBJ1-1 - TRBV27 TGTGCCAGCAGTTTATTTGGCAGATTAAACACTGAAGCTTTCTTT CASSLFGRLNTEAFF
- 15 TRBJ1-1 - TRBV7-2 TGTGCCAGCAGCATTAGACCAGGGGCGAACACTGAAGCTTTCTTT CASSIRPGANTEAFF
TRBD1 16 TRBJ1-4 - TRBV25-1 TGTGCCAGCAGTGGACAGGGGGCGGCAACTAATGAAAAACTGTTTTTT CASSGQGAATNEKLFF
TRBD1 13 TRBJ1-1 - TRBV29-1 TGCAGCGTTACGACAGGGGCTGGCACTGAAGCTTTCTTT CSVTTGAGTEAFF